One TCR beta chain is described in this entry. Its specificity is not known. This sample was taken from a study of T cells after posttransplantation cyclophosphamide. Treatment was busulfan-fludarabine conditioning, a marrow graft, and cyclophosphamide on days +3 and +4. Study observations and caveats: Skin or GI-infiltrating T cells shared few TRB sequences with blood. Recipient CMV seropositivity and CMV reactivation strongly tracked TRB clonality. Donor-recipient repertoire similarity was low at 1-2 months, rising over year one.

Profiling relied on immunoSEQ multiplex PCR, and the TCRdb table lists in-frame clones only, not all of them. The table lists about 11,000 clones, approximately 80% of them singletons, with about 5% in the top ten. The trim removed 4 bases at V and 9 bases at J, leaving 8 bases unmatched. Germline lookup yields CDR1 SQVTM and CDR2 ANQGSEA. This CDR3 region has 13 residues. This chain uses TRBV29-1 with TRBJ2-2, with 7 bases matching TRBD1. The starting material was PBMCs, obtained after allogeneic stem cell transplant with posttransplant cyclophosphamide. This clonotype was sampled from a female patient in her fifties or sixties who received an allogeneic stem cell transplant from a related donor, was CMV-positive, and had no GVHD. Some T cells may have originated in the graft donor. CDR3 DNA sequence: TGCAGCGTTGGAACGACAGGGACGAGGGAGCTGTTTTTT. This sequence encodes CSVGTTGTRELFF.